This T cell receptor beta chain was profiled in a study of type 1 and type 2 diabetes patients. Overall study context: T cells were magnetically sorted from PBMCs as CD4+ or CD8+ subsets. Study findings and constraints: Both CD4+ and CD8+ type 2 diabetes repertoires showed significantly higher diversity than type 1.

PCR was run on genomic DNA. The TCR beta CDR3 region was amplified using 30 forward and 13 reverse primers. One entry per CDR3 protein, called by TCRdb with MiXCR from the multiplex PCR reads. This table holds fewer than 300,000 distinct CDR3 sequences, approximately 45% found once. No donor had another autoimmune disease or recent infection within four weeks. Notes on this clonotype: The antigen is unknown.

Germline V gene lookup returns CDR1 KGHSH and CDR2 LQKENI. V lost 2 bases to trimming and J lost 2 bases, with 9 bases between them. The CDR3 runs 14 residues. The chain links TRBV18 to TRBJ1-2, with no clear D. This TCR came from a man aged 18 to 35 with type 2 diabetes. The sequenced material came from peripheral blood mononuclear cells (PBMCs). CDR3: CASSPVEDNYGYTF. CDR3 sequence (DNA): TGTGCCAGCTCACCAGTTGAGGACAACTATGGCTACACCTTC.